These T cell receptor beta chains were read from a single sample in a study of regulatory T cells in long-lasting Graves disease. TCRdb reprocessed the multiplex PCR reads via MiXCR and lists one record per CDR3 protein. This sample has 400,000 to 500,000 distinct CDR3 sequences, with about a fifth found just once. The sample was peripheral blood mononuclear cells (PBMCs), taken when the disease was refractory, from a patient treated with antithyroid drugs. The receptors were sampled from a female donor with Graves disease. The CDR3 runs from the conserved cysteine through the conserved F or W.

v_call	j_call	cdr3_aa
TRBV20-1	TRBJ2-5	CSASGRQSQETQYF
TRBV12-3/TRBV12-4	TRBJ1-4	CASSLGTANEKLFF
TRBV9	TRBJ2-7	CASSVGYNSYEQYF
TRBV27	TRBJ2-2	CASSLPFNGRPRELFF
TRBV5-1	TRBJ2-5	CASSFNRLGETQYF
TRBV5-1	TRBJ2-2	CASSLLPGTGGSTGELFF
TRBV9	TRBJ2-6	CASSQRDRGQSGANVLTF
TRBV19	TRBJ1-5	CASAEAFGRYNQPQHF
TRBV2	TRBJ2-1	CASRLYREGIEQFF
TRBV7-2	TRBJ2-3	CASSWRDTDTQYF
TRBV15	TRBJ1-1	CATSREGNTEAFF
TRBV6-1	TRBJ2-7	CASSRLVGRDTYEQYF
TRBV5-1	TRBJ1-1	CASAWGAGRRTLNTEAFF
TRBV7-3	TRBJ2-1	CASSLLRNGDNEQFF
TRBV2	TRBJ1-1	CASSDIGYSEGYTEAFF
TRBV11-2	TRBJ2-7	CASSHGVHEQYF
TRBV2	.	CASQTLAGVSNEQFF
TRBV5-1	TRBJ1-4	CASSLDRAHEKLFF
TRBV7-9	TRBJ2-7	CASSLVSSSSYEQYF
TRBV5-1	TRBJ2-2	CASSLGLLAGGRGELFF
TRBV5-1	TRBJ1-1	CASSLPGQVARDTEAFF
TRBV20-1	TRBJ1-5	CSAREGQPQHF
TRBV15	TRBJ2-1	CATSRDLRQVYNEQFF
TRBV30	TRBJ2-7	CAWSAGLAIYEQYF
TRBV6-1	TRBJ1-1	CASRPARLNTEAFF
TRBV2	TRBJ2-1	CASMRSAEGNDEQFF
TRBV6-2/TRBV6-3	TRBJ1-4	CASSGTGSEKLFF
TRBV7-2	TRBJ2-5	CASSEITGLAGEKTQYF
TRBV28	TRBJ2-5	CASSLRTGWRETQYF
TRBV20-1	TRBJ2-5	CSASPLGQETQYF
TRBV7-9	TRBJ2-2	CASSFSVYTGELFF
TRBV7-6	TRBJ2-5	CASSWGQGVETQYF
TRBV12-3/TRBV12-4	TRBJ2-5	CASSPQTVKETQYF
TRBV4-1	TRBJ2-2	CASSPADFGELFF
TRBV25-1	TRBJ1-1	CASSEYRTGSEAFF
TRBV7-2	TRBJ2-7	CASSHRTSGRGAYEQYF
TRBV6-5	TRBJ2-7	CASSYPGTNEQYF
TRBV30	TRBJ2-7	CAWSVLGLYEQYF
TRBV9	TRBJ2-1	CASSVGLAGVHEQFF
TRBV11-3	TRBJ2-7	CASSPRDKPYEQYF
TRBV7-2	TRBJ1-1	CASSFRDRGADTEAFF
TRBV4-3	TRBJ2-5	CASSQQKGAVQETQYF
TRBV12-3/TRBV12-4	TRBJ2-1	CASSLNRGSYNEQFF
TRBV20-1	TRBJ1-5	CSASQGSNQPQHF
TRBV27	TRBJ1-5	CASSLVWQGNQPQHF
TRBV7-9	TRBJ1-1	CASSLEGANAKAFF
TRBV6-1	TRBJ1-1	CASSLGPDTEAFF
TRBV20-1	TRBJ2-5	CSAAPDRGDWETQYF
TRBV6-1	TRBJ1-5	CASSQSSLYQPQHF
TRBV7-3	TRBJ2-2	CASSLMSGELFF